These 15 T cell receptor beta chains were all obtained from the same sample, sequenced in a study of blood T cell repertoires in COVID-19. Some clones are missing from TCRdb's copy, which holds only in-frame ones; the method was immunoSEQ multiplex PCR. The sample contains 70,000 to 95,000 clones, around 80% of which appear only once. Sequenced material: peripheral blood. These receptors were obtained from a woman in her fifties or sixties with acute or convalescent COVID-19.

The J gene is TRBJ2-2, the V gene TRBV5-1, with D unresolved. The CDR3 spans 14 residues. Germline CDR1 and CDR2: SGHRS and YFSETQ. Trimming cost V 0 bases and J 6 bases, with 9 bases left between them. CDR3 DNA sequence: TGCGCCAGCAGCTTGGGTGCAGGCCCCGGGGAGCTGTTTTTT. The encoded protein is CASSLGAGPGELFF.

V usage is TRBV18 and J usage is TRBJ2-7; perhaps TRBD1 as D (5 bases). CDR1 KGHSH and CDR2 LQKENI come from the germline V gene. CDR3 length: 14 residues. Trimming removed 0 bases from V and 3 bases from J, with 9 bases in between. The CDR3 DNA sequence: TGTGCCAGCTCACCACCGGGCAGGGACTACGAGCAGTACTTC. This gives the protein CASSPPGRDYEQYF.

The J gene is TRBJ1-2, the V gene TRBV19; no clear D. The CDR3 covers 15 residues. The germline V and J ends were trimmed by 7 bases and 0 bases, with 15 bases remaining between them. Germline values: CDR1 LNHDA, CDR2 SQIVND (reference sequence). The CDR3 region is CASTPGGVANYGYTF. In DNA, the CDR3 is TGTGCCAGTACCCCGGGAGGCGTAGCTAACTATGGCTACACCTTC.

This chain uses TRBV12-3 or TRBV12-4 with TRBJ2-7; 9 positions agree with TRBD1. Unmatched junction bases numbered 9, after V lost 6 bases and J lost 12 bases. The CDR3 spans 12 residues. The CDR3 DNA is TGTGCCAGCAGCCCCGGGACAGGGAGGCTGTACTTC. It encodes CASSPGTGRLYF.

This rearrangement joins TRBV5-8 to TRBJ2-3; TRBD2 agrees at 9 bases. There are 17 residues in the CDR3. Trimming at V came to 3 bases and at J to 1 base, leaving 9 bases not matched to a gene. Germline CDR1 and CDR2: SGHTS and YDEGEE. CDR3 nucleotides: TGTGCCAGCAGCTCAGCAAAGGCTAGCGGGGGCACAGATACGCAGTATTTT. Translated: CASSSAKASGGTDTQYF.

This chain's CDR3 is CASSLVGQGLYNEQFF. CDR3 sequence (DNA): TGCGCCAGCAGCTTGGTAGGGCAGGGGCTCTACAATGAGCAGTTCTTC. The gene calls are TRBV5-1 and TRBJ2-1; D is perhaps TRBD1 (6 bases). The CDR3 runs 16 residues. Germline values: CDR1 SGHRS, CDR2 YFSETQ. Trimming took off 0 bases at V and 3 bases at J, with 13 bases between the two ends.

This sequence joins TRBV5-4 and TRBJ2-7; D remains unclear. The germline V gene encodes CDR1 SGHNT and CDR2 YYREEE (reference sequence). This CDR3 has 14 amino acids. Trimming removed 2 bases at V and 4 bases at J, with 13 bases between. The CDR3 region is CASSFFNRDYEQYF. In DNA form, the CDR3 reads TGTGCCAGCAGCTTCTTCAACAGAGATTACGAGCAGTACTTC.

CDR3 residues: CASSLPGAYNEQFF. CDR3 DNA: TGTGCCAGCAGCTTACCTGGGGCATACAATGAGCAGTTCTTC. The chain carries TRBV7-2 and TRBJ2-1; D possibly corresponds to TRBD1 (5 bases). The ends were cut back, 2 bases at V and 4 bases at J, with 9 bases in the middle. This CDR3 is 14 amino acids long. CDR1 is SGHTA, CDR2 FQGNSA, per germline. Drawing the rest from reference TRBV7-2 and TRBJ2-1, the complete variable domain is GAGVSQSPSNKVTEKGKDVELRCDPISGHTALYWYRQSLGQGLEFLIYFQGNSAPDKSGLPSDRFSAERTGGSVSTLTIQRTQQEDSAVYLCASSLPGAYNEQFFGPGTRLTVL.

The chain uses TRBV6-5 and TRBJ1-4; D is unresolved. With 4 bases removed from V and 1 base from J, the gap between germline ends came to 10 bases. CDR1 and CDR2 from the germline V gene are MNHEY and SVGAGI. The CDR3 is 15 residues long. This CDR3 is CASSSRVGTNEKLFF. Written as DNA, the CDR3 is TGTGCCAGCAGTTCCCGGGTGGGAACTAATGAAAAACTGTTTTTT.

In its sample, this clone was seen a few times. The genes are TRBV5-1 and TRBJ2-5; 7 bases align to TRBD1. CDR3 size: 15 residues. Losses at the gene ends were 0 bases for V and 7 bases for J; bases not matched to a gene: 9. Germline V lookup: CDR1 SGHRS, CDR2 YFSETQ. The CDR3 nucleotides are TGCGCCAGCAGCTTGGATCCCACAGGGGTGGGGACCCAGTACTTC. Residues: CASSLDPTGVGTQYF.

This chain joins TRBV7-9 and TRBJ2-5; 9 nucleotides line up with TRBD1. The CDR3 spans 14 residues. Unmatched junction bases numbered 4, after V lost 3 bases and J lost 5 bases. Germline values: CDR1 SEHNR, CDR2 FQNEAQ (reference sequence). CDR3 region: CASSLDRGDETQYF. The CDR3 nucleotides read TGTGCCAGCAGCTTGGACAGGGGAGATGAGACCCAGTACTTC.

The V gene is TRBV19, the J gene TRBJ1-2, with D maybe TRBD1 (5 bases). CDR3 size: 15 residues. CDR1 is LNHDA, CDR2 SQIVND, per germline (reference sequence). The V end was cut by 5 bases, the J end by 7 bases, with 20 bases between. The chain's CDR3 is CASSRDGGIGSGYTF. The CDR3 region has the DNA TGTGCCAGTAGTCGCGACGGGGGGATTGGGTCTGGCTACACCTTC.

CDR3 protein: CASSLGGLGTDTQYF. The DNA of the CDR3 is TGTGCCAGCAGCCTCGGGGGGCTCGGCACAGATACGCAGTATTTT. The chain couples TRBV6-5 to TRBJ2-3; TRBD2 is a possible D gene (7 bases). Trimming removed 6 bases from V and 1 base from J, with 14 bases in between. Germline CDR1 is MNHEY and CDR2 is SVGAGI. This CDR3 is built from 15 residues.

This chain uses TRBV30 with TRBJ2-7; no clear D. From germline, CDR1 is GTSNPN and CDR2 SVGIG (reference sequence). The CDR3 consists of 13 residues. The V end was cut by 2 bases, the J end by 0 bases, with 8 bases between. CDR3 in DNA: TGTGCCTGGAGTCCAGGTCTCTCCTACGAGCAGTACTTC. Translating it yields CAWSPGLSYEQYF.

This chain uses TRBV27 with TRBJ2-6; unclear D gene. CDR1 is MNHEY and CDR2 is SMNVEV in the germline V gene (reference sequence). The CDR3 is 14 amino acids. The V end was cut by 6 bases, the J end by 2 bases, with 8 bases between. Here the CDR3 reads CASRAPAGANVLTF. Written as DNA, the CDR3 is TGTGCCAGCAGGGCTCCAGCTGGGGCCAACGTCCTGACTTTC. The full variable domain, rest sourced from reference TRBV27 and TRBJ2-6, is EAQVTQNPRYLITVTGKKLTVTCSQNMNHEYMSWYRQDPGLGLRQIYYSMNVEVTDKGDVPEGYKVSRKEKRNFPLILESPSPNQTSLYFCASRAPAGANVLTFGAGSRLTVL.